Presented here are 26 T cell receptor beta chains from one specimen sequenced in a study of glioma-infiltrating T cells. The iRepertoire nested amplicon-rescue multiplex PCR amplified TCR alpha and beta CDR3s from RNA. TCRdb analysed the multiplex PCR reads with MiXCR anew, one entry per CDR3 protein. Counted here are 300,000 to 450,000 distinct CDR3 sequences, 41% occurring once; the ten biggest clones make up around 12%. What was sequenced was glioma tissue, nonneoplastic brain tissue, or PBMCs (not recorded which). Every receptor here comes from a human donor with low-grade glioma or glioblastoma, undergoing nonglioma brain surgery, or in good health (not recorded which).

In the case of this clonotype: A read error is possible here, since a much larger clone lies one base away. The CDR3, as DNA: TGTGCCAGCAGTTTCTGCAGGGGCAATCAGCCCCAGCATTTT. Translated, it gives CASSFCRGNQPQHF. This chain joins TRBV6-4 and TRBJ1-5, with a tentative D call TRBD1 (5 bases). Trimming pared 5 bases from V and 2 bases from J, leaving 10 bases between. Germline lookup yields CDR1 MRHNA and CDR2 SNTAGT. This CDR3 comprises 14 residues.

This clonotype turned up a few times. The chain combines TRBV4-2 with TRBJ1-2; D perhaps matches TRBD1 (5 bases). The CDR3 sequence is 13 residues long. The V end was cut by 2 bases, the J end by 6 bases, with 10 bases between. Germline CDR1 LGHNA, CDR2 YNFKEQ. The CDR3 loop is CASSQRGANGYTF. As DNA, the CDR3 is TGTGCCAGCAGCCAACGGGGCGCCAATGGCTACACCTTC.

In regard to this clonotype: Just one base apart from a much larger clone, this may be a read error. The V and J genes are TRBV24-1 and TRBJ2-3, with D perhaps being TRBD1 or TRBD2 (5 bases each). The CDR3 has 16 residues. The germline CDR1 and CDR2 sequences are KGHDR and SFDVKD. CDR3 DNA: TGTGCCACCAGTGACGCCGGGACGGCTGTCACAGATACGCGGTATTTT. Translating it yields CATSDAGTAVTDTRYF.

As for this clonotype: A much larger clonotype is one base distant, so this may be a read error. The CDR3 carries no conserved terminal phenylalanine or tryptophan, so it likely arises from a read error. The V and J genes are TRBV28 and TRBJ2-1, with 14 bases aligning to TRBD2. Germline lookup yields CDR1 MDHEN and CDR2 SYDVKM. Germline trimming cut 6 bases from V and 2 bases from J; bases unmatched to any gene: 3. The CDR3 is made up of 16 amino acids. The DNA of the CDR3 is TGTGCCAGCAGCGGGACTAGCGGGAGACCCTACAATGAGCAGTTCCTC. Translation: CASSGTSGRPYNEQFL.

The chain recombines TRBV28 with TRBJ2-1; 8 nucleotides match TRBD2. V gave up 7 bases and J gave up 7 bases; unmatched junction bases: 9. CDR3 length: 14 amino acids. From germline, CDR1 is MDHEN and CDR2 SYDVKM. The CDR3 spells CASTPGTRGNEQFF. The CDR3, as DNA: TGTGCCAGCACCCCCGGGACTAGAGGGAATGAGCAGTTCTTC.

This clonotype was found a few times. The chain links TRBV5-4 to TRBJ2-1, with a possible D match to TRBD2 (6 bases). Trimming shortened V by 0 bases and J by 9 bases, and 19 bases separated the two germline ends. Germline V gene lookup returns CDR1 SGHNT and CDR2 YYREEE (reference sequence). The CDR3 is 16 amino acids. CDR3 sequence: CASSLDHGSGSREQFF. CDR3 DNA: TGTGCCAGCAGCTTGGACCACGGGTCCGGGAGCCGTGAGCAGTTCTTC. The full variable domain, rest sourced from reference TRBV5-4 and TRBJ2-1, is ETGVTQSPTHLIKTRGQQVTLRCSSQSGHNTVSWYQQALGQGPQFIFQYYREEENGRGNFPPRFSGLQFPNYSSELNVNALELDDSALYLCASSLDHGSGSREQFFGPGTRLTVL.

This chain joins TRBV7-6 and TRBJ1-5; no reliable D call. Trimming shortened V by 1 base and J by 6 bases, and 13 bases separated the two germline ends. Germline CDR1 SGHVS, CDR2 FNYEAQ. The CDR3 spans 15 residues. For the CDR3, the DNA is TGTGCCAGCAGCTTAGAGGGCGGTATGGGTCAGCCCCAGCATTTT. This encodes CASSLEGGMGQPQHF.

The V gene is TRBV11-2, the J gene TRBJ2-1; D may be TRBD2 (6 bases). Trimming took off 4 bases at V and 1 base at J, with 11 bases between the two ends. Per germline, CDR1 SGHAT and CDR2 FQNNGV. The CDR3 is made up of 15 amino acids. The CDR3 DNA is TGTGCCAGCAGCTCCCTACGGGGGTCCTACAATGAGCAGTTCTTC. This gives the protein CASSSLRGSYNEQFF.

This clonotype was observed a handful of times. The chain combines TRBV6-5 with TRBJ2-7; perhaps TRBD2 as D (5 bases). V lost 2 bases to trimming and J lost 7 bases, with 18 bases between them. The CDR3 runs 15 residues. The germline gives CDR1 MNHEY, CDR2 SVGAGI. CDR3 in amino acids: CASSYGLAQIREQYF. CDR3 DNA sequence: TGTGCCAGCAGTTACGGTCTAGCTCAAATCAGGGAGCAGTACTTC.

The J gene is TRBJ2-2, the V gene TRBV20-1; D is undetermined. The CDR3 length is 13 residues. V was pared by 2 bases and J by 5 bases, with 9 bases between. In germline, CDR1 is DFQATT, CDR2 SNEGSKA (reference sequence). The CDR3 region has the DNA TGCAGTGCTAGAAACATAAAGACCGGGGAGCTGTTTTTT. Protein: CSARNIKTGELFF.

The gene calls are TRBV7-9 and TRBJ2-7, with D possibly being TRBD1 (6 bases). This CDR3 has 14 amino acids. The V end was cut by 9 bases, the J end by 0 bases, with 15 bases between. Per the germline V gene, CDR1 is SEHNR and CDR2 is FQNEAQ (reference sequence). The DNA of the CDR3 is TGTGCCAGTAAGCCTGGACAGAGCTCCTACGAGCAGTACTTC. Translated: CASKPGQSSYEQYF. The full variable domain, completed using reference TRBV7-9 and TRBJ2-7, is DTGVSQNPRHKITKRGQNVTFRCDPISEHNRLYWYRQTLGQGPEFLTYFQNEAQLEKSRLLSDRFSAERPKGSFSTLEIQRTEQGDSAMYLCASKPGQSSYEQYFGPGTRLTVT.

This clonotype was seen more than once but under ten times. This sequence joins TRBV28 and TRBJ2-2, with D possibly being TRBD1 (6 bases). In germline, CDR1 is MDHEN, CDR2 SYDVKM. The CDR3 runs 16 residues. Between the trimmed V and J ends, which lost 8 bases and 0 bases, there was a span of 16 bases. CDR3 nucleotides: TGTGCCAGCCGAATGACAGGTCGGTCGAACACCGGGGAGCTGTTTTTT. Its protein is CASRMTGRSNTGELFF.

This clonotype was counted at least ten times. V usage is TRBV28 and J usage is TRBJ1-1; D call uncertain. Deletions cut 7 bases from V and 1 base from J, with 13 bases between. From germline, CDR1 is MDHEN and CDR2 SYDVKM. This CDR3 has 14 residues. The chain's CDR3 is CASIEHSGNTEAFF. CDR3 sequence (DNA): TGTGCCAGCATTGAACACTCGGGGAACACTGAAGCTTTCTTT. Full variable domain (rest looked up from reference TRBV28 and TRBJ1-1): DVKVTQSSRYLVKRTGEKVFLECVQDMDHENMFWYRQDPGLGLRLIYFSYDVKMKEKGDIPEGYSVSREKKERFSLILESASTNQTSMYLCASIEHSGNTEAFFGQGTRLTVV.

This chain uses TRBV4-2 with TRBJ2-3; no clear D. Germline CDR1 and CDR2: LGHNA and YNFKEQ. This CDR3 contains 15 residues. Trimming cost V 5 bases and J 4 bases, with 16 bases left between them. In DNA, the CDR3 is TGTGCCAGCAGCTCAAGCCTCGGGTTAGCAGATACGCAGTATTTT. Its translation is CASSSSLGLADTQYF.

The CDR3, as DNA: TGCAGTGCTAGTCGACTAGCGGGCGTCTACAATGAGCAGTTCTTC. Its translation: CSASRLAGVYNEQFF. The chain is built from TRBV20-1 and TRBJ2-1; TRBD2 agrees at 10 bases. Germline CDR1 and CDR2: DFQATT and SNEGSKA (reference sequence). J gave up 3 bases and V 3 bases, and 5 bases lay outside the gene matches. This CDR3 contains 15 residues.

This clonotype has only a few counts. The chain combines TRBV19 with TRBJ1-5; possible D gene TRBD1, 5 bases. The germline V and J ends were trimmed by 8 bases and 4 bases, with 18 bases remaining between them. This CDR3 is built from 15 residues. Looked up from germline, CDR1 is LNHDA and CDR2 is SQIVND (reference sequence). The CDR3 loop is CASFSGDGRNQPQHF. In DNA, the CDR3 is TGTGCCAGTTTCTCCGGGGACGGACGGAATCAGCCCCAGCATTTT. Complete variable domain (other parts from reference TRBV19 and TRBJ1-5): DGGITQSPKYLFRKEGQNVTLSCEQNLNHDAMYWYRQDPGQGLRLIYYSQIVNDFQKGDIAEGYSVSREKKESFPLTVTSAQKNPTAFYLCASFSGDGRNQPQHFGDGTRLSIL.

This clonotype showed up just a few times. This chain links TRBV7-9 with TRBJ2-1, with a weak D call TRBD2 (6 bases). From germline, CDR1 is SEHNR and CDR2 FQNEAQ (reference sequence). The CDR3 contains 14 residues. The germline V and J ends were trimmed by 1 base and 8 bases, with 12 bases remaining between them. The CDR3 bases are TGTGCCAGCAGCTTAGTCTGGGGAGGCGATGAGCAGTTCTTC. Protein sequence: CASSLVWGGDEQFF. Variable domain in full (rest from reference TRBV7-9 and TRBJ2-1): DTGVSQNPRHKITKRGQNVTFRCDPISEHNRLYWYRQTLGQGPEFLTYFQNEAQLEKSRLLSDRFSAERPKGSFSTLEIQRTEQGDSAMYLCASSLVWGGDEQFFGPGTRLTVL.

DNA for the CDR3: TGTGCCAGCAGTTCCGGGACCGATTCCTACGAGCAGTACTTC. Translating it yields CASSSGTDSYEQYF. V is TRBV2 and J is TRBJ2-7; D assignment may be TRBD1 or TRBD2 (5 bases each). Trimming removed 5 bases at V and 1 base at J, with 12 bases between. CDR3 length: 14 residues. Germline CDR1 is SNHLY and CDR2 is FYNNEI.

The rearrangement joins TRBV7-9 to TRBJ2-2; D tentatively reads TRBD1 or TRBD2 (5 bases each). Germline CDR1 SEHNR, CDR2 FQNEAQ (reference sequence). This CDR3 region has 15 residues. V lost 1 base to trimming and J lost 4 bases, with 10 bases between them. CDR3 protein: CASSLGDRITGELFF. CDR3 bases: TGTGCCAGCAGCTTAGGGGACCGAATCACCGGGGAGCTGTTTTTT.

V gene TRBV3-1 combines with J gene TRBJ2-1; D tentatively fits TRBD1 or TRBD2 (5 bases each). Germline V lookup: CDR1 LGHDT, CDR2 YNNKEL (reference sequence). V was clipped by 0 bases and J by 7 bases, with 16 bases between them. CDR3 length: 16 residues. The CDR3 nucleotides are TGTGCCAGCAGCCAAGAAAGGGCAGGGCGAGGGAATGAGCAGTTCTTC. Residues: CASSQERAGRGNEQFF.

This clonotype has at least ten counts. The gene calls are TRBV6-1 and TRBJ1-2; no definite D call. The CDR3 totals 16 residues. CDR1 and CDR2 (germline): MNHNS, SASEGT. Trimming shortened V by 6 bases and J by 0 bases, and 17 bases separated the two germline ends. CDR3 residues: CASRQWAPTSNYGYTF. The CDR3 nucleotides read TGTGCCAGCAGGCAGTGGGCGCCAACGTCTAACTATGGCTACACCTTC.

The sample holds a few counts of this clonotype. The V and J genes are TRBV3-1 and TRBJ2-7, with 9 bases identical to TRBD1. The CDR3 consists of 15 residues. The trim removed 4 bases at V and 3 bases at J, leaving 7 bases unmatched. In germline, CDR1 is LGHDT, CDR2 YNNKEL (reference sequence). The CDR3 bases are TGTGCCAGCAGCCGAGGGACAGGGTCGAACTACGAGCAGTACTTC. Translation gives CASSRGTGSNYEQYF.

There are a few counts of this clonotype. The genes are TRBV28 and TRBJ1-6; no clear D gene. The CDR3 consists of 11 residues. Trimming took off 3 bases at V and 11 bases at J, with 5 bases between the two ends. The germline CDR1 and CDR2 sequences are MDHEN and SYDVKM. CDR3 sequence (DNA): TGTGCCAGCAGTTTGGAACCACCCCTCCACTTT. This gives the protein CASSLEPPLHF.

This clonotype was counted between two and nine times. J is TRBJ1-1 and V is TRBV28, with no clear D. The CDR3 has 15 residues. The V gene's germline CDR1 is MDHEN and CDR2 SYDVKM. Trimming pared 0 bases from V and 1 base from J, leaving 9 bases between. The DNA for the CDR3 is TGTGCCAGCAGTTTATGGGGCAGGACGAACACTGAAGCTTTCTTT. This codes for CASSLWGRTNTEAFF.

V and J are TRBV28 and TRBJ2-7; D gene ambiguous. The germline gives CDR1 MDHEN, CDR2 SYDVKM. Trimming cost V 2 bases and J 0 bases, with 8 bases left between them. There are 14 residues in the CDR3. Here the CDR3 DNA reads TGTGCCAGCAGTTTAGTACACAGCTCCTACGAGCAGTACTTC. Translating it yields CASSLVHSSYEQYF.

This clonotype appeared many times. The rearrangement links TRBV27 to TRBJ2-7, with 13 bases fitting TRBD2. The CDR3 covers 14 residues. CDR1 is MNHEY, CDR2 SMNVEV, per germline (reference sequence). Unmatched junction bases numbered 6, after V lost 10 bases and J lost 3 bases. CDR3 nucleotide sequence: TGTGCCACCCGGCGGACTAGCGGGAGCTACGAGCAGTACTTC. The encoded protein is CATRRTSGSYEQYF.